Below, 28 T cell receptor beta chains from the same sample are listed, as sequenced in a study of molecular identifiers for immune sequencing clone quantification. Each CDR3 protein gets one entry after TCRdb re-called the PCR reads with MiXCR. The data contain tens of thousands of distinct CDR3 sequences, over 15% of them singletons. The specimen was naive CD8+ T cells from blood, with Jurkat cell RNA spiked in. Subset described: FACS-sorted CD8+CD4-CCR7+CD45RA+ naive T cells. These receptors all stem from a human donor in good health. Some libraries in this study had Jurkat cell RNA spiked in.

This clonotype has at least ten counts. This chain uses TRBV13 with TRBJ2-3; 15 nucleotides align to TRBD2. The CDR3 has 18 residues. Germline assignment: CDR1 PRHDT and CDR2 FYEKMQ (reference sequence). V shed 5 bases and J 0 bases; nucleotides not matched to a gene: 6. The CDR3 DNA follows: TGTGCCAGCAGCCCCGGGACTAGCGGGAGGTCTAGCACAGATACGCAGTATTTT. Its translation: CASSPGTSGRSSTDTQYF.

This clonotype was seen many times. The rearrangement uses TRBV10-3 and TRBJ2-7, with D perhaps TRBD2 (6 bases). CDR1 is ENHRY, CDR2 SYGVKD, per germline. V gave up 0 bases and J gave up 2 bases, with 8 bases separating them. CDR3 length: 14 residues. The CDR3 DNA reads TGTGCCATCAGTGAGTCGGGCGGGACCTACGAGCAGTACTTC. As protein: CAISESGGTYEQYF.

This clonotype was detected many times. V gene TRBV19 combines with J gene TRBJ1-5, with D maybe TRBD1 (6 bases). This CDR3 spans 14 amino acids. In germline, CDR1 is LNHDA, CDR2 SQIVND (reference sequence). Trimming removed 0 bases at V and 12 bases at J, with 15 bases between. DNA for the CDR3: TGTGCCAGTAGTATAGATAATGGGCAGGGGCTCCAGCATTTT. It translates to CASSIDNGQGLQHF.

The table lists this clonotype with many counts. V and J are TRBV30 and TRBJ2-3, with a possible D match to TRBD2 (6 bases). Looked up from germline, CDR1 is GTSNPN and CDR2 is SVGIG (reference sequence). The V end lost 2 bases, the J end lost 1 base, and 10 bases lay between the germline ends. The CDR3 consists of 14 residues. The CDR3 loop reads CAWSYGGGTDTQYF. In DNA form, the CDR3 reads TGTGCCTGGAGTTACGGGGGAGGCACAGATACGCAGTATTTT. Full variable domain (rest looked up from reference TRBV30 and TRBJ2-3): SQTIHQWPATLVQPVGSPLSLECTVEGTSNPNLYWYRQAAGRGLQLLFYSVGIGQISSEVPQNLSASRPQDRQFILSSKKLLLSDSGFYLCAWSYGGGTDTQYFGPGTRLTVL.

This clonotype was detected ten times or more. The V and J genes are TRBV12-3 or TRBV12-4 and TRBJ2-5; D possibly corresponds to TRBD2 (5 bases). The V end lost 5 bases, the J end lost 2 bases, and 12 bases lay between the germline ends. This CDR3 region has 14 residues. CDR3 DNA sequence: TGTGCCAGCAGTCCCGCAGCGGTTCAAGAGACCCAGTACTTC. This sequence encodes CASSPAAVQETQYF.

This clonotype came up once. The chain links TRBV18 to TRBJ2-7, with 8 bases fitting TRBD1. Germline V lookup: CDR1 KGHSH, CDR2 LQKENI. This CDR3 is 16 amino acids long. J lost 0 bases, V lost 0 bases, and 4 bases had no gene match. The CDR3 protein is CASSPPVRGPSYEQYF. Here the CDR3 DNA reads TGTGCCAGCTCACCACCGGTCAGGGGGCCCTCCTACGAGCAGTACTTC.

Worth noting for this clonotype: This clone may be a read error of a much larger clone one base away. This chain links TRBV4-1 with TRBJ1-1; the D is unclear. The CDR3 spans 15 residues. Between the trimmed V and J ends, which lost 4 bases and 4 bases, there was a span of 16 bases. Germline V gives CDR1 MGHRA, CDR2 YSYEKL. The CDR3 here is CASSPLARSGTEAFF. The CDR3 DNA reads TGCGCCAGCAGCCCACTGGCCAGGAGTGGCACTGAAGCTTTCTTT.

This clonotype showed up many times. The V gene is TRBV7-9, the J gene TRBJ2-1, with D possibly matching TRBD1 (6 bases). Germline V lookup: CDR1 SEHNR, CDR2 FQNEAQ (reference sequence). V was cut by 6 bases and J by 10 bases, with 10 bases left in between. This CDR3 contains 11 residues. The CDR3 nucleotides are TGTGCCAGCAGGCAGGACAGCGAGCAGTTCTTC. Protein: CASRQDSEQFF. Full variable domain (missing parts from reference TRBV7-9 and TRBJ2-1): DTGVSQNPRHKITKRGQNVTFRCDPISEHNRLYWYRQTLGQGPEFLTYFQNEAQLEKSRLLSDRFSAERPKGSFSTLEIQRTEQGDSAMYLCASRQDSEQFFGPGTRLTVL.

The CDR3, as DNA: TGTGCCAGCAACCGGGGGTCGATTCAGCCCCAGCATTTT. It encodes CASNRGSIQPQHF. The genes are TRBV2 and TRBJ1-5; perhaps TRBD1 as D (5 bases). Looked up from germline, CDR1 is SNHLY and CDR2 is FYNNEI. V dropped 7 bases and J dropped 6 bases, with 13 bases sitting between them. CDR3 size: 13 residues. The full variable domain, with the rest looked up from reference TRBV2 and TRBJ1-5, is EPEVTQTPSHQVTQMGQEVILRCVPISNHLYFYWYRQILGQKVEFLVSFYNNEISEKSEIFDDQFSVERPDGSNFTLKIRSTKLEDSAMYFCASNRGSIQPQHFGDGTRLSIL.

This chain joins TRBV28 and TRBJ1-1; D is ambiguous. V dropped 3 bases and J dropped 1 base, with 9 bases sitting between them. The CDR3 length is 14 residues. The V gene's germline CDR1 is MDHEN and CDR2 SYDVKM. CDR3 region: CASSFGQRNTEAFF. Here the CDR3 DNA reads TGTGCCAGCAGTTTTGGGCAGAGGAACACTGAAGCTTTCTTT.

This clonotype has more than one count but fewer than ten. The rearrangement uses TRBV27 and TRBJ2-3, with 10 nucleotides matching TRBD1. The CDR3 sequence is 14 residues long. Germline values: CDR1 MNHEY, CDR2 SMNVEV (reference sequence). After removal of 8 bases from V and 11 bases from J, the junction contained 13 bases not matched to a gene. DNA of the CDR3: TGTGCCAGCTTCTGGACAGGGGGGGAATATATGCAGTATTTT. Amino acids: CASFWTGGEYMQYF.

By share of the sample, this clonotype is medium-sized. V and J are TRBV7-2 and TRBJ1-5; D might be TRBD1 (6 bases). Germline CDR1 SGHTA, CDR2 FQGNSA. V lost 5 bases and J 5 bases, leaving 16 bases between the germline ends. The CDR3 has 15 residues. Here the CDR3 reads CASSPHRTEDQPQHF. The CDR3 DNA is TGTGCCAGCAGCCCCCACCGGACAGAAGATCAGCCCCAGCATTTT.

This clonotype was detected only a few times. The chain joins TRBV7-8 to TRBJ2-3, with TRBD1 matching over 7 bases. This CDR3 spans 20 amino acids. V gave up 8 bases and J gave up 2 bases; unmatched junction bases: 25. Germline V gives CDR1 SGHVS, CDR2 FQNEAQ. The chain's CDR3 is CASAASATDRDGGNTDTQYF. CDR3 DNA sequence: TGTGCCAGCGCCGCGTCAGCTACTGACAGGGATGGGGGTAACACAGATACGCAGTATTTT. Full variable domain (missing parts from reference TRBV7-8 and TRBJ2-3): GAGVSQSPRYKVAKRGQDVALRCDPISGHVSLFWYQQALGQGPEFLTYFQNEAQLDKSGLPSDRFFAERPEGSVSTLKIQRTQQEDSAVYLCASAASATDRDGGNTDTQYFGPGTRLTVL.

Ten or more counts support this clonotype. This chain joins TRBV11-2 and TRBJ2-1; a possible D gene is TRBD2 (6 bases). This CDR3 contains 16 residues. The V gene's germline CDR1 is SGHAT and CDR2 FQNNGV. Between the trimmed V and J ends, which lost 1 base and 1 base, there was a span of 11 bases. For the CDR3, the DNA is TGTGCCAGCAGCTTAGGGGGACTCTCTTCCTACAATGAGCAGTTCTTC. As protein: CASSLGGLSSYNEQFF.

This clonotype has a count of ten or more. The genes are TRBV11-2 and TRBJ2-7; no clear D. Trimming left V 1 base short and J 3 bases short, with 4 bases between. This CDR3 comprises 12 residues. Germline V gives CDR1 SGHAT, CDR2 FQNNGV. CDR3 DNA sequence: TGTGCCAGCAGCTTAGGAAACTACGAGCAGTACTTC. It translates to CASSLGNYEQYF.

This clonotype occurred a few times. A much larger clonotype is one base distant, so this may be a read error. The chain links TRBV27 to TRBJ1-3; D not resolved. Per the germline V gene, CDR1 is MNHEY and CDR2 is SMNVEV (reference sequence). The CDR3 loop spans 15 amino acids. The CDR3 coding sequence is TGTGCCAGCGGTTTATCCGGATTCGTAGGAAACACCATATATTTT. Protein sequence: CASGLSGFVGNTIYF.

Many counts were recorded for this clonotype. The chain joins TRBV3-1 to TRBJ1-3; no definite D call. With 3 bases removed from V and 0 bases from J, the gap between germline ends came to 9 bases. Germline CDR1 LGHDT, CDR2 YNNKEL (reference sequence). CDR3 length equals 15 residues. The CDR3, as DNA: TGTGCCAGCAGCCACAGGACCACCTCTGGAAACACCATATATTTT. Translating gives CASSHRTTSGNTIYF.

This clonotype was seen ten or more times. V and J are TRBV20-1 and TRBJ2-7, with D uncertain. CDR3 length: 14 amino acids. The V end was cut by 0 bases, the J end by 2 bases, with 11 bases between. Germline-derived CDR1 and CDR2 are DFQATT and SNEGSKA (reference sequence). Here the CDR3 reads CSARDLAQAYEQYF. The CDR3 nucleotides are TGCAGTGCTAGAGATCTGGCGCAGGCCTACGAGCAGTACTTC.

This clonotype was observed many times. The gene calls are TRBV7-9 and TRBJ2-2; D remains unclear. Trimming stripped 4 bases from V and 1 base from J, with 7 bases between. CDR3 length: 14 residues. Germline CDR1 is SEHNR and CDR2 is FQNEAQ (reference sequence). DNA of the CDR3: TGTGCCAGCAGCTCCCCTCAGAACACCGGGGAGCTGTTTTTT. Amino acids: CASSSPQNTGELFF.

The sample holds many counts of this clonotype. The chain has TRBV7-6 and TRBJ2-5, with TRBD2 matching 7 bases. The CDR3 length is 15 residues. CDR1 and CDR2 (germline): SGHVS, FNYEAQ. The V segment lost 5 bases and the J segment 4 bases; nucleotides outside the gene matches: 10. CDR3 region: CASSPTGERGETQYF. Written as DNA, the CDR3 is TGTGCCAGCAGCCCCACCGGCGAGCGGGGAGAGACCCAGTACTTC.

V is TRBV6-2 or TRBV6-3 and J is TRBJ1-1; the match to TRBD1 covers 11 bases. V was pared by 7 bases and J by 7 bases, with 8 bases of the junction left unmatched. CDR1 and CDR2 (germline): MNHEY, SVGEGT. The CDR3 is 14 residues long. The CDR3 region is CASITGQGAYEAFF. CDR3 coding DNA: TGTGCCAGCATCACAGGACAGGGGGCGTATGAAGCTTTCTTT.

In its sample, this clonotype was seen many times. This rearrangement joins TRBV27 to TRBJ2-3; D remains ambiguous. The CDR3 is made up of 13 amino acids. The ends were cut back, 3 bases at V and 2 bases at J, with 6 bases in the middle. Germline-derived CDR1 and CDR2 are MNHEY and SMNVEV (reference sequence). CDR3 loop: CASSFFSTDTQYF. The CDR3 DNA sequence: TGTGCCAGCAGTTTTTTCTCCACAGATACGCAGTATTTT.

This clonotype has ten or more counts. The chain joins TRBV30 to TRBJ1-5; D is ambiguous. V was trimmed by 2 bases and J by 8 bases, leaving 13 bases between them. This CDR3 region has 13 residues. Germline CDR1 and CDR2: GTSNPN and SVGIG (reference sequence). The CDR3 reads CAWSLSSAEPQHF. In nucleotides, the CDR3 is TGTGCCTGGAGTCTGAGTAGCGCGGAGCCCCAGCATTTT.

Ten or more counts support this clonotype. The chain joins TRBV2 to TRBJ2-3; no clear D gene. CDR3 length: 16 residues. V lost 2 bases and J 2 bases, leaving 14 bases between the germline ends. Germline V CDR1 and CDR2: SNHLY, FYNNEI. As DNA, the CDR3 is TGTGCCAGCAGTGAAACCCCCCGGGCGGCCACAGATACGCAGTATTTT. Protein: CASSETPRAATDTQYF.

This clonotype was counted ten times or more. V gene TRBV29-1 combines with J gene TRBJ2-3; TRBD2 agrees at 16 bases. Germline values: CDR1 SQVTM, CDR2 ANQGSEA. CDR3 length: 18 amino acids. Here the CDR3 reads CTIRGLAGGPGSTDTQYF. In nucleotides, the CDR3 is TGCACAATACGGGGACTAGCGGGAGGGCCTGGCAGCACAGATACGCAGTATTTT.

The sample holds many counts of this clonotype. The V gene is TRBV20-1, the J gene TRBJ2-7, with D possibly matching TRBD1 (6 bases). CDR1 is DFQATT, CDR2 SNEGSKA, per germline (reference sequence). The CDR3 sequence is 13 residues long. V dropped 0 bases and J dropped 1 base, with 7 bases sitting between them. CDR3 in DNA: TGCAGTGCTAGAGAACAGGGTTCCTACGAGCAGTACTTC. This gives the protein CSAREQGSYEQYF.

Worth noting for this clonotype: An end of the junction does not agree with germline; a read error may underlie this. This chain uses TRBV4-3 with TRBJ2-7; D gene ambiguous. CDR3 length: 13 amino acids. The germline V gene encodes CDR1 LGHNA and CDR2 YSLEER. The CDR3 region has the DNA TGCGCCAGCAGCCAAGATATCGGCTACGAGCGGTACTTC. It translates to CASSQDIGYERYF.

This clonotype was seen at least ten times. The chain links TRBV28 to TRBJ2-7, with D possibly matching TRBD1 (5 bases). The CDR3 contains 13 residues. The germline CDR1 and CDR2 sequences are MDHEN and SYDVKM. Trimming pared 3 bases from V and 3 bases from J, leaving 9 bases between. The CDR3 protein is CASSFAGNYEQYF. The CDR3 nucleotides are TGTGCCAGCAGTTTCGCAGGGAACTACGAGCAGTACTTC.